Following are 32 T cell receptor beta chains from one sample sequenced in a study of neoadjuvant anti-PD-1 for oral cavity cancer. Time point meaning: after neoadjuvant nivolumab, at surgical resection. Repertoires were generated with immunoSEQ multiplex PCR, while TCRdb's copy carries only in-frame clones and drops some. The top ten hold around 16% of the sample, which has tens of thousands of clones, more than 35% seen once. The sample in question was tumor tissue, obtained after nivolumab (anti-PD-1) treatment. The source is a person aged 35-79 years with oral cavity squamous cell carcinoma.

This clone was detected only a few times. V gene TRBV6-5 combines with J gene TRBJ1-1, with 7 bases matching TRBD1. The CDR3 has 15 amino acids. CDR1 is MNHEY, CDR2 SVGAGI, per germline. J gave up 3 bases and V 0 bases, and 4 bases lay outside the gene matches. For the CDR3, the DNA is TGTGCCAGCAGTTACTCGCGACAGGGTGACACTGAAGCTTTCTTT. Protein sequence: CASSYSRQGDTEAFF.

This rearrangement joins TRBV9 to TRBJ1-2, with TRBD1 matching 11 bases. The CDR3 has 15 amino acids. Germline CDR1 reads SGDLS; CDR2 reads YYNGEE. V lost 4 bases and J lost 7; bases outside the gene matches: 9. CDR3 sequence reads: CASSLKTGTGGGYTF. The CDR3 bases are TGTGCCAGCAGCCTTAAGACCGGGACAGGGGGTGGCTACACCTTC.

In this sample, this clone turned up many times. The V call is TRBV4-2, the J call TRBJ2-7; 10 bases agree with TRBD2. Germline V gives CDR1 LGHNA, CDR2 YNFKEQ. Trimming cost V 2 bases and J 3 bases; bases outside gene matches: 25. The CDR3 runs to 22 residues. This CDR3 reads CASSQNGGSRPLRLAGLYEQYF. The CDR3 coding sequence is TGTGCCAGCAGCCAAAACGGGGGGAGTAGGCCTCTAAGACTAGCGGGTCTCTACGAGCAGTACTTC.

The sample holds a few counts of this clone. This chain joins TRBV7-3 and TRBJ2-7; D may be TRBD1 or TRBD2 (5 bases each). V shed 5 bases and J shed 4 bases, with 9 bases lying between them. CDR1 is SGHTA, CDR2 FQGTGA, per germline. This CDR3 has 12 amino acids. This chain's CDR3 is CASSKRGYEQYF. Here the CDR3 DNA reads TGTGCCAGCAGCAAGAGGGGATACGAGCAGTACTTC.

The chain combines TRBV4-2 with TRBJ1-2; no clear D gene. Trimming removed 0 bases from V and 5 bases from J, with 7 bases in between. The CDR3 runs to 13 residues. The V gene's germline CDR1 is LGHNA and CDR2 YNFKEQ. The CDR3 loop is CASSQDTGYGYTF. The CDR3 DNA is TGTGCCAGCAGCCAAGACACCGGGTATGGCTACACCTTC.

The chain carries TRBV11-1 and TRBJ2-5, with 13 positions matching TRBD2. This CDR3 contains 16 residues. Germline lookup yields CDR1 SGHAT and CDR2 FQDESV (reference sequence). V lost 5 bases to trimming and J lost 4 bases; unmatched junction nucleotides: 7. The CDR3 bases are TGTGCCAGCAGCCAAAGGACTAGCGGGAGTCGAGAGACCCAGTACTTC. It specifies CASSQRTSGSRETQYF.

This chain joins TRBV11-2 and TRBJ2-1; 11 bases line up with TRBD2. Germline-derived CDR1 and CDR2 are SGHAT and FQNNGV. V dropped 5 bases and J dropped 8; count of bases not matched to a gene: 5. This CDR3 is built from 14 residues. The CDR3 DNA reads TGTGCCAGCAGCACCTCTAGCGGGAGGTATGAGCAGTTCTTC. Translation gives CASSTSSGRYEQFF.

This chain links TRBV4-2 with TRBJ2-5; TRBD2 matches at 11 bases. CDR1 is LGHNA, CDR2 YNFKEQ, per germline. The J segment lost 0 bases and the V segment lost 3 bases, leaving 3 bases of the junction unmatched. The length of the CDR3 is 16 residues. CDR3 sequence reads: CASSHRLAGNQETQYF. The CDR3 DNA sequence: TGTGCCAGCAGCCACCGACTAGCGGGGAACCAAGAGACCCAGTACTTC.

This CDR3 reads CASSPGQPMPYSPLHF. The CDR3 nucleotides read TGCGCCAGCAGCCCTGGACAGCCAATGCCATATTCACCCCTCCACTTT. The chain has TRBV5-1 and TRBJ1-6, with a weak D call TRBD1 (6 bases). Between the trimmed V and J ends, which lost 4 bases and 8 bases, there was a span of 19 bases. The CDR3 contains 16 residues. Germline V gene data show CDR1 as SGHRS and CDR2 as YFSETQ.

This clone turned up a few times. The chain couples TRBV25-1 to TRBJ1-1; D unclear. The CDR3 runs 14 residues. Trimming shortened V by 2 bases and J by 2 bases, and 9 bases separated the two germline ends. CDR1 is MGHDK, CDR2 SYGVNS, per germline. The DNA of the CDR3 is TGTGCCAGCAGTGAACCTACACCTAACACTGAAGCTTTCTTT. Translated, it gives CASSEPTPNTEAFF. Full variable domain (missing parts from reference TRBV25-1 and TRBJ1-1): EADIYQTPRYLVIGTGKKITLECSQTMGHDKMYWYQQDPGMELHLIHYSYGVNSTEKGDLSSESTVSRIRTEHFPLTLESARPSHTSQYLCASSEPTPNTEAFFGQGTRLTVV.

The chain uses TRBV4-1 and TRBJ1-5; possibly TRBD1 for D (6 bases). CDR1 is MGHRA, CDR2 YSYEKL, per germline. The CDR3 spans 14 residues. V lost 4 bases to trimming and J lost 6 bases, with 13 bases between them. The chain's CDR3 is CASSRTGAAQPQHF. Here the CDR3 DNA reads TGCGCCAGCAGCCGGACGGGGGCGGCTCAGCCCCAGCATTTT.

Ten or more counts support this clone. The V gene is TRBV19, the J gene TRBJ2-1; 11 bases match TRBD1. This CDR3 has 15 amino acids. The germline gives CDR1 LNHDA, CDR2 SQIVND (reference sequence). J was trimmed by 8 bases and V by 3 bases; bases with no gene match: 6. The CDR3 spells CASSIGQGAGDEQFF. CDR3 nucleotides: TGTGCCAGTAGTATCGGACAGGGGGCTGGGGATGAGCAGTTCTTC.

The rearrangement joins TRBV11-2 to TRBJ1-6; D is unresolved. CDR3 size: 18 residues. Germline V lookup: CDR1 SGHAT, CDR2 FQNNGV. V gave up 0 bases and J gave up 10 bases, with 22 bases separating them. CDR3 in DNA: TGTGCCAGCAGCTTAGATATCCCGGGAGTGATCCCGTGGTCACCCCTCCACTTT. It yields the protein CASSLDIPGVIPWSPLHF.

This clone came up many times. The chain carries TRBV6-5 and TRBJ1-2; 9 positions match TRBD1. The ends lost 5 bases at V and 5 bases at J; junction bases unmatched: 9. The CDR3 length is 15 residues. Germline assignment: CDR1 MNHEY and CDR2 SVGAGI. This CDR3 is CASSHGGTGIYGYTF. CDR3 DNA: TGTGCCAGCAGTCACGGGGGGACAGGGATATATGGCTACACCTTC.

The chain employs TRBV7-8 and TRBJ2-7; weak D call: TRBD2 (6 bases). In germline, CDR1 is SGHVS, CDR2 FQNEAQ. The V and J ends lost 1 base and 5 bases respectively, with 12 bases between them. The CDR3 runs 14 residues. The CDR3 region is CASSLDGSLDEQYF. The DNA of the CDR3 is TGTGCCAGCAGCTTAGACGGGAGTCTCGACGAGCAGTACTTC.

The V gene is TRBV30, the J gene TRBJ1-3, with D possibly matching TRBD1 (5 bases). Trimming took off 0 bases at V and 4 bases at J, with 13 bases between the two ends. CDR3 length equals 15 residues. CDR1 is GTSNPN and CDR2 is SVGIG in the germline V gene (reference sequence). CDR3 sequence (DNA): TGTGCCTGGAGTGTATGGCAGGGAGGAGGAAACACCATATATTTT. Translated, it gives CAWSVWQGGGNTIYF.

The rearrangement joins TRBV11-2 to TRBJ1-5; unclear D gene. CDR3 length: 14 residues. CDR1 is SGHAT and CDR2 is FQNNGV in the germline V gene. The V gene lost 5 bases and the J gene lost 7 bases, with 15 bases spanning the gap. CDR3 nucleotide sequence: TGTGCCAGCAGCCATGGAGGGTGGGGACAGCCCCAGCATTTT. As protein: CASSHGGWGQPQHF.

The V and J genes are TRBV9 and TRBJ2-3; D unclear. In germline, CDR1 is SGDLS, CDR2 YYNGEE. The CDR3 covers 12 residues. V lost 3 bases to trimming and J lost 5 bases, with 7 bases between them. The DNA of the CDR3 is TGTGCCAGCAGCGCTACCCTAGATACGCAGTATTTT. Amino acid sequence: CASSATLDTQYF.

The sample holds a few counts of this clone. The J gene is TRBJ1-1, the V gene TRBV20-1; D remains ambiguous. In germline, CDR1 is DFQATT, CDR2 SNEGSKA (reference sequence). This CDR3 region has 10 residues. For the CDR3, the DNA is TGCGGGTGGGAGAACACTGAAGCTTTCTTT. Translation gives CGWENTEAFF.

This clone was found a few times. One end of the junction is discordant with germline, which a read error may explain. This chain uses TRBV4-1 with TRBJ2-1, with 12 bases matching TRBD1. The V gene's germline CDR1 is MGHRA and CDR2 YSYEKL. CDR3 length equals 11 residues. In DNA, the CDR3 is TGCGCCAGCAGCCAGGGACAGGGGGCGATCTTC. Translated: CASSQGQGAIF.

As concerns this clone: The junction does not match germline at one end; this may be a read error. The chain uses TRBV4-1 and TRBJ2-7; D is perhaps TRBD2 (6 bases). Per germline, CDR1 MGHRA and CDR2 YSYEKL. The CDR3 is 15 amino acids. The CDR3 region has the DNA TGCGCCAGCAGCCTCCGGGACTCCCCGTCCTCCGAGCAGTACTTC. Translating it yields CASSLRDSPSSEQYF.

Details on this clone: This CDR3 is also generated by other DNA sequences in the sample. The rearrangement uses TRBV5-1 and TRBJ1-1, with D uncertain. The length of the CDR3 is 15 residues. Germline loops: CDR1 SGHRS, CDR2 YFSETQ. Trimming left V 0 bases short and J 4 bases short, with 13 bases between. The CDR3 loop reads CASSLGGRSSTEAFF. In DNA form, the CDR3 reads TGCGCCAGCAGCTTGGGTGGGAGATCGAGCACTGAAGCTTTCTTT.

This clone was observed a handful of times. The CDR3: CASSRGTVDNEQFF. The CDR3 DNA sequence: TGTGCCAGCAGCCGCGGGACTGTCGACAATGAGCAGTTCTTC. The chain is built from TRBV7-9 and TRBJ2-1; D possibly corresponds to TRBD2 (6 bases). The CDR3 runs 14 residues. Trimming removed 5 bases from V and 5 bases from J, with 13 bases in between. Germline CDR1 and CDR2: SEHNR and FQNEAQ (reference sequence).

The V gene is TRBV13, the J gene TRBJ2-1; D is perhaps TRBD1 (6 bases). CDR3 length: 16 residues. V dropped 5 bases and J dropped 3 bases, with 17 bases sitting between them. Looked up from germline, CDR1 is PRHDT and CDR2 is FYEKMQ (reference sequence). The CDR3 sequence is CASSIKSQGIYNEQFF. CDR3 nucleotides: TGTGCCAGCAGCATTAAGTCCCAGGGGATCTACAATGAGCAGTTCTTC.

This clone was seen a few times. The chain recombines TRBV7-8 with TRBJ2-1; the D call may be TRBD1 or TRBD2 (6 bases each). CDR1 and CDR2 (germline): SGHVS, FQNEAQ. This CDR3 has 18 residues. V was clipped by 6 bases and J by 8 bases, with 29 bases between them. The CDR3 reads CASRTLGGFPGVLDEQFF. In nucleotides, the CDR3 is TGTGCCAGCAGAACCTTAGGGGGGTTCCCCGGGGTTTTGGATGAGCAGTTCTTC.

This clone has just a few counts. The chain carries TRBV7-3 and TRBJ1-3; D might be TRBD1 (6 bases). V shed 5 bases and J shed 0 bases, with 11 bases lying between them. Germline V CDR1 and CDR2: SGHTA, FQGTGA. The CDR3 extends over 15 amino acids. As DNA, the CDR3 is TGTGCCAGCAGCGACCAAGGGGGCTCTGGAAACACCATATATTTT. Protein sequence: CASSDQGGSGNTIYF.

The CDR3 loop is CASSIRAARLSTDTQYF. The CDR3 bases are TGTGCCAGCAGCATCAGAGCGGCCAGGCTTAGCACAGATACGCAGTATTTT. The genes are TRBV13 and TRBJ2-3; D is perhaps TRBD2 (5 bases). Germline assignment: CDR1 PRHDT and CDR2 FYEKMQ (reference sequence). The CDR3 has 17 residues. Trimming removed 5 bases at V and 0 bases at J, with 18 bases between.

This clone was found many times. The rearrangement links TRBV4-2 to TRBJ1-2, with 7 nucleotides matching TRBD1. The CDR3 consists of 14 residues. CDR1 is LGHNA, CDR2 YNFKEQ, per germline. The V segment lost 5 bases and the J segment 5 bases; nucleotides outside the gene matches: 8. The CDR3 DNA reads as TGTGCCAGCAGCTTACAGGGGACGCTTTATGGCTACACCTTC. Its protein product is CASSLQGTLYGYTF.

V is TRBV5-1 and J is TRBJ1-3; D is undetermined. CDR3 size: 15 residues. Germline-derived CDR1 and CDR2 are SGHRS and YFSETQ. V was cut by 0 bases and J by 0 bases, with 7 bases left in between. Here the CDR3 DNA reads TGCGCCAGCAGCTTGGTTGGGGTCTCTGGAAACACCATATATTTT. Translation: CASSLVGVSGNTIYF.

J is TRBJ2-7 and V is TRBV27, with 7 bases fitting TRBD2. With V trimmed by 6 bases and J by 2 bases, 4 bases remained unmatched. There are 13 residues in the CDR3. Germline CDR1 and CDR2: MNHEY and SMNVEV (reference sequence). CDR3 region: CASRRDYAYEQYF. The CDR3 DNA is TGTGCCAGCAGACGGGACTATGCCTACGAGCAGTACTTC.

Here the CDR3 DNA reads TGTGCCAGCAGCCCTAGACTAGCGGGAGGGGTTTACACAGATACGCAGTATTTT. It encodes CASSPRLAGGVYTDTQYF. The chain employs TRBV9 and TRBJ2-3, with 14 bases matching TRBD2. The V segment lost 4 bases and the J segment 2 bases; nucleotides outside the gene matches: 9. The CDR3 covers 18 residues. Germline CDR1 reads SGDLS; CDR2 reads YYNGEE.

In its sample, this clone was seen a few times. This chain connects TRBV30 to TRBJ2-4, with 8 bases identical to TRBD2. V shed 3 bases, J shed 6 bases, and the junction held 7 bases outside the gene matches. This CDR3 has 14 amino acids. Germline V lookup: CDR1 GTSNPN, CDR2 SVGIG (reference sequence). CDR3 DNA sequence: TGTGCCTGGAGCAGACTAGCGCGATTAAACATTCAGTACTTC. It encodes CAWSRLARLNIQYF.